The T cell receptor (beta chain) described here comes from a study of Ad26.COV2.S vaccination and SARS-CoV-2 variants. The repertoire was sequenced with immunoSEQ multiplex PCR; TCRdb's copy has only in-frame clones and lacks some. Here the sample spans under 500,000 clones, around 92% being singletons. Treatment here: about 20 received Ad26.COV2.S at low or high dose, single or two shots; 5 received placebo; per-sample allocation not given. Day 63 after the first injection of vaccine or placebo was the sampling time. Turning to this clone: As yet, its antigen is unknown.

With 6 bases removed from V and 4 bases from J, the gap between germline ends came to 13 bases. The CDR3 has 13 residues. CDR1 SNHLY and CDR2 FYNNEI come from the germline V gene. General observations from the study: Placebo and vaccine recipients had non-spike TCR breadth that was similar.

Sequenced material: peripheral blood, taken in a trial of Ad26.COV2.S vaccine versus placebo. The chain employs TRBV2 and TRBJ2-7; D gene ambiguous. This receptor was taken from a person aged 18-60 years who received the Ad26.COV2.S COVID-19 vaccine or a placebo. CDR3 bases: TGTGCCAGCAGCGCCGACAAGACTTACGAGCAGTACTTC. It translates to CASSADKTYEQYF.